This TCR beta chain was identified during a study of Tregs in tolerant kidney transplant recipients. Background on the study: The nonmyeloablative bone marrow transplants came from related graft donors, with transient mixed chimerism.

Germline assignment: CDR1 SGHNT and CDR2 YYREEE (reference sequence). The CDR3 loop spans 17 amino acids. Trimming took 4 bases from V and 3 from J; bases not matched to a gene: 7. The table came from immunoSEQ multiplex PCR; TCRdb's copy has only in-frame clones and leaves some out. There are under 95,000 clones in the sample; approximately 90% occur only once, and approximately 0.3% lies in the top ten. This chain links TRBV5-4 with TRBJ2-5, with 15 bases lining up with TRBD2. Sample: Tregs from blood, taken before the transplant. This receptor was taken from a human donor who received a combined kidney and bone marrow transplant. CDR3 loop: CASSTRTSGRAEETQYF. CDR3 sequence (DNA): TGTGCCAGCAGCACAAGGACTAGCGGGAGGGCCGAAGAGACCCAGTACTTC.